The 14 T cell receptor beta chains below come from one sample, sequenced in a study of siplizumab effects on memory and regulatory T cells. The cells of the mixed lymphocyte reaction underwent an approximately 6-day coculture at 37°C. Produced via immunoSEQ multiplex PCR; TCRdb's table is partial and in-frame only. The data show 600 to 950 clones, under 80% seen once. Their target antigens are unknown. The source material was CFSE-low (dividing) CD4+ T cells sorted from an allogeneic mixed lymphocyte reaction. Source of these receptors: a human donor in good health; the cells came from an allogeneic mixed lymphocyte reaction. Some clones in this sample may be carry-over from other donors' samples.

The chain is built from TRBV30 and TRBJ2-7; 7 bases are shared with TRBD2. Trimming cost V 3 bases and J 5 bases; bases outside gene matches: 4. Per germline, CDR1 GTSNPN and CDR2 SVGIG (reference sequence). This CDR3 has 12 amino acids. The CDR3 region has the DNA TGTGCCTGGAGCGGGAGGAGGGACGAGCAGTACTTC. Its protein is CAWSGRRDEQYF.

The chain couples TRBV7-1 to TRBJ1-1; D remains unclear. Being an ORF, TRBV7-1 has a function that is uncertain. V lost 4 bases and J lost 8, with 11 bases in between. CDR3 length: 12 amino acids. In DNA, the CDR3 is TGTGCCAGCAGCTTAGTTGAGTGGGAAGCTTTCTTT. The encoded protein is CASSLVEWEAFF.

V gene TRBV5-1 combines with J gene TRBJ1-2; 7 bases agree with TRBD1. Germline V gene lookup returns CDR1 SGHRS and CDR2 YFSETQ. Trimming took 2 bases from V and 7 from J; bases not matched to a gene: 8. The CDR3 has 14 residues. For the CDR3, the DNA is TGCGCCAGCAGCTTCTCCGGGACAGTAAGTGGCTACACCTTC. Encoded protein: CASSFSGTVSGYTF.

V is TRBV5-1 and J is TRBJ1-1; 8 nucleotides agree with TRBD1. The CDR3 spans 15 residues. Germline V gene lookup returns CDR1 SGHRS and CDR2 YFSETQ. V dropped 4 bases and J dropped 0; count of bases not matched to a gene: 5. CDR3 nucleotides: TGCGCCAGCAGCCCCGGGGGACAGGTGAACACTGAAGCTTTCTTT. As protein: CASSPGGQVNTEAFF. The full variable domain, with the rest looked up from reference TRBV5-1 and TRBJ1-1, is KAGVTQTPRYLIKTRGQQVTLSCSPISGHRSVSWYQQTPGQGLQFLFEYFSETQRNKGNFPGRFSGRQFSNSRSEMNVSTLELGDSALYLCASSPGGQVNTEAFFGQGTRLTVV.

The chain carries TRBV6-9 and TRBJ1-2; the D gene is possibly TRBD1 (5 bases). V lost 3 bases, J lost 7 bases, and 15 bases lay in between. This CDR3 contains 14 residues. Germline-derived CDR1 and CDR2 are MNHGY and SVAAGI. CDR3 protein: CASSYSTGFSGYTF. CDR3 nucleotide sequence: TGTGCCAGCAGTTACTCCACAGGTTTTTCTGGCTACACCTTC.

The chain recombines TRBV5-8 with TRBJ2-7, with 12 bases lining up with TRBD2. Looked up from germline, CDR1 is SGHTS and CDR2 is YDEGEE. The CDR3 loop spans 15 amino acids. J gave up 4 bases and V 5 bases, and 7 bases lay outside the gene matches. The CDR3 is CASSLGLAGRYEQYF. The CDR3 DNA reads TGTGCCAGCAGTTTAGGACTAGCGGGAAGGTACGAGCAGTACTTC.

This clone was observed a handful of times. The rearrangement uses TRBV7-5 and TRBJ2-7; the table's D call, TRBD2, has no DNA check behind it. TRBV7-5 is a pseudogene locus. CDR3 size: 12 residues. The CDR3 DNA sequence: TGTGCCAGAAGCTTCCGGTACCACGAGCAGTACTTC. This sequence encodes CARSFRYHEQYF.

This rearrangement joins TRBV11-2 to TRBJ1-2, with D unclear. CDR1 is SGHAT and CDR2 is FQNNGV in the germline V gene. The CDR3 has 11 amino acids. V lost 8 bases to trimming and J lost 3 bases, with 7 bases between them. The CDR3 region is CASASYYGYTF. Here the CDR3 DNA reads TGTGCCAGCGCTAGTTACTATGGCTACACCTTC.

The chain couples TRBV5-4 to TRBJ2-3; no clear D. Trimming took 1 base from V and 1 from J, leaving 4 bases between them. There are 13 residues in the CDR3. CDR1 is SGHNT and CDR2 is YYREEE in the germline V gene (reference sequence). The CDR3 here is CASSLSGTDTQYF. The CDR3 DNA reads as TGTGCCAGCAGCTTGTCGGGCACAGATACGCAGTATTTT.

V gene TRBV19 combines with J gene TRBJ1-1; the D gene is possibly TRBD1 (5 bases). The CDR3 contains 15 residues. In germline, CDR1 is LNHDA, CDR2 SQIVND (reference sequence). V was clipped by 5 bases and J by 0 bases, with 13 bases between them. The CDR3 nucleotides read TGTGCCAGTAGTTTCCGGACACTTATGAACACTGAAGCTTTCTTT. Translated: CASSFRTLMNTEAFF.

The chain employs TRBV27 and TRBJ2-7; tentative D call: TRBD2 (5 bases). Germline V gene sequence: CDR1 MNHEY, CDR2 SMNVEV (reference sequence). The CDR3 has 13 residues. V lost 8 bases to trimming and J lost 6 bases, with 17 bases between them. The CDR3 loop reads CASRSPGVLEQYF. The CDR3 DNA follows: TGTGCCAGCCGGTCGCCCGGGGTCCTCGAGCAGTACTTC.

The chain employs TRBV7-2 and TRBJ2-2, with TRBD1 matching 7 bases. CDR3 length: 15 residues. Germline lookup yields CDR1 SGHTA and CDR2 FQGNSA. Germline trimming cut 5 bases from V and 1 base from J; bases unmatched to any gene: 4. The CDR3 region has the DNA TGTGCCAGCAGCCCCCGGGACAGGAACACCGGGGAGCTGTTTTTT. This translates into CASSPRDRNTGELFF.

V gene TRBV7-2 combines with J gene TRBJ1-1; unclear D gene. CDR3 length: 13 residues. Trimming left V 1 base short and J 8 bases short, with 11 bases between. CDR1 is SGHTA, CDR2 FQGNSA, per germline. The chain's CDR3 is CASSLGAVGEAFF. The CDR3 DNA is TGTGCCAGCAGCTTAGGCGCGGTTGGGGAAGCTTTCTTT.

The gene calls are TRBV11-2 and TRBJ2-3; D perhaps matches TRBD2 (6 bases). CDR3 length: 18 amino acids. Germline-derived CDR1 and CDR2 are SGHAT and FQNNGV. The V end was cut by 5 bases, the J end by 0 bases, with 21 bases between. The CDR3 loop is CASSRNTGARGSTDTQYF. For the CDR3, the DNA is TGTGCCAGCAGCCGAAATACCGGGGCCCGGGGGAGCACAGATACGCAGTATTTT. The full variable domain, in which reference TRBV11-2 and TRBJ2-3 provide the parts outside the CDR3, is EAGVAQSPRYKIIEKRQSVAFWCNPISGHATLYWYQQILGQGPKLLIQFQNNGVVDDSQLPKDRFSAERLKGVDSTLKIQPAKLEDSAVYLCASSRNTGARGSTDTQYFGPGTRLTVL.